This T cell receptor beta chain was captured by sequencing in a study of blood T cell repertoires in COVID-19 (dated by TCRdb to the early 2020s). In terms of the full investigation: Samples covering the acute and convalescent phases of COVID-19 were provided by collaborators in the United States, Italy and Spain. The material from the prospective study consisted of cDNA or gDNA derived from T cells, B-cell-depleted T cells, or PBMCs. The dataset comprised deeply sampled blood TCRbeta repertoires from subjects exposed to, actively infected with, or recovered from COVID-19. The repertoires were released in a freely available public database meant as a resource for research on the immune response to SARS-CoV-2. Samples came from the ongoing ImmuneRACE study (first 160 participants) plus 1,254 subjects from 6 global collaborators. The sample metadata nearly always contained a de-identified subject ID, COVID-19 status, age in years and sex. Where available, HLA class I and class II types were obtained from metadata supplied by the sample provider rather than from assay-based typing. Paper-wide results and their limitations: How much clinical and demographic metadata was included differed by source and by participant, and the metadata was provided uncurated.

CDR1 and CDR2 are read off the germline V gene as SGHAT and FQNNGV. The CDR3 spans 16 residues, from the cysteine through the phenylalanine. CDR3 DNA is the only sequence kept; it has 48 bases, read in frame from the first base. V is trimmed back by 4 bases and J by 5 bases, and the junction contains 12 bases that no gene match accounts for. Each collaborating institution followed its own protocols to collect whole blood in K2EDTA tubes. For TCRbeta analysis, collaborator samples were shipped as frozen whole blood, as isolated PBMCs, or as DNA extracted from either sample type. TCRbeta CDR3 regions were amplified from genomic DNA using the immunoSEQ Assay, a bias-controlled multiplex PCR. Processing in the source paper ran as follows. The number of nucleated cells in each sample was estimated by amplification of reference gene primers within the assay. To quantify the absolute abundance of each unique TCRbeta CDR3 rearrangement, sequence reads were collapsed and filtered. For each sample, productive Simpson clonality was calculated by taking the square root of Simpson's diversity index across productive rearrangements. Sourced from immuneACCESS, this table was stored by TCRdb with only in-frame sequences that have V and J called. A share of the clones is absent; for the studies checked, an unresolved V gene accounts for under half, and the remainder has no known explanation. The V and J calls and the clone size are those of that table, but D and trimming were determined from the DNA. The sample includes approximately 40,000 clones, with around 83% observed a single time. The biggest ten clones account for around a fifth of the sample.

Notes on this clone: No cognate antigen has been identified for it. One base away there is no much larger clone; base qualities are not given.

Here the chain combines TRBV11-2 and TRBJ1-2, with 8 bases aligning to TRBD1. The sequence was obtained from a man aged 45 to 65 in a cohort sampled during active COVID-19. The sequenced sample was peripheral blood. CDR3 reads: CASSSLAGGVYYGYTF. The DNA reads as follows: TGTGCCAGCAGCTCCCTTGCAGGGGGCGTCTATTATGGCTACACCTTC.